Below are 16 T cell receptor beta chains sequenced from a single sample in a study of blood T cell repertoires in COVID-19. Only in-frame clones appear in the TCRdb table, and some are missing; sequencing was by immunoSEQ multiplex PCR. The repertoire holds about 350,000 clones, with 87% as singletons. The sample was peripheral blood. These receptors all stem from a woman aged 45 to 65 with COVID-19, enrolled during active disease.

J is TRBJ2-5 and V is TRBV6-6; 8 bases match TRBD2. Germline CDR1 is MNHNY and CDR2 is SVGAGI (reference sequence). V dropped 0 bases and J dropped 4; count of bases not matched to a gene: 7. CDR3 length: 16 amino acids. The CDR3 loop is CASSYSKTSAGETQYF. CDR3 DNA: TGTGCCAGCAGTTACTCGAAGACTAGCGCAGGAGAGACCCAGTACTTC.

In its sample, this clone was seen once. At the DNA level, this CDR3 is encoded by other sequences in the same sample as well. The chain uses TRBV3-1 (or the pseudogene TRBV3-2) and TRBJ1-2, with a tentative D call TRBD1 (6 bases). The CDR3 is 14 amino acids. Germline V gene lookup returns CDR1 LGHDT and CDR2 YNNKEL (reference sequence). V shed 0 bases and J shed 4 bases, with 9 bases lying between them. CDR3 in DNA: TGTGCCAGCAGCCAAGATCAGGGGTCCTATGGCTACACCTTC. Its translation: CASSQDQGSYGYTF.

This chain joins TRBV29-1 and TRBJ2-7, with 10 bases identical to TRBD1. CDR3 length: 13 amino acids. The V gene end was trimmed by 4 bases and the J gene end by 6 bases; junction bases not matched to a gene: 6. Per the germline V gene, CDR1 is SQVTM and CDR2 is ANQGSEA. The CDR3 here is CSVVGQGVREQYF. Written as DNA, the CDR3 is TGCAGCGTTGTAGGACAGGGGGTGCGCGAGCAGTACTTC.

This clone appeared once. The chain has TRBV7-6 and TRBJ2-1; tentative D call: TRBD2 (6 bases). The length of the CDR3 is 20 residues. V was trimmed by 4 bases and J by 3 bases, leaving 28 bases between them. CDR1 and CDR2 (germline): SGHVS, FNYEAQ. DNA for the CDR3: TGTGCCAGCAGCTCATCAGACCCGGGCCAGTCGTGGAGGGACTACAATGAGCAGTTCTTC. This translates into CASSSSDPGQSWRDYNEQFF.

This chain connects TRBV6-2 or TRBV6-3 to TRBJ1-2; TRBD1 matches 9 bases. Trimming removed 6 bases from V and 4 bases from J; junction bases left unmatched: 9. Germline lookup yields CDR1 MNHEY and CDR2 SVGEGT. This CDR3 region has 15 residues. The CDR3 sequence is CASSRTGGRGYGYTF. For the CDR3, the DNA is TGTGCCAGCAGCCGTACAGGGGGCCGGGGCTATGGCTACACCTTC.

This clone was counted many times. This sequence joins TRBV7-9 and TRBJ1-1, with TRBD1 matching 9 bases. After removal of 5 bases from V and 1 base from J, the junction contained 2 bases not matched to a gene. The CDR3 is 14 amino acids. Germline CDR1 is SEHNR and CDR2 is FQNEAQ (reference sequence). The CDR3 spells CASSPTGGNTEAFF. The DNA for the CDR3 is TGTGCCAGCAGCCCGACAGGGGGGAACACTGAAGCTTTCTTT.

This sequence joins TRBV13 and TRBJ2-7, with 7 bases that match TRBD1. The V gene end was trimmed by 5 bases and the J gene end by 2 bases; junction bases not matched to a gene: 15. Germline V lookup: CDR1 PRHDT, CDR2 FYEKMQ (reference sequence). This CDR3 contains 17 residues. The CDR3 sequence: CASSLTLLQGQTYEQYF. For the CDR3, the DNA is TGTGCCAGCAGCCTAACCCTTCTACAGGGGCAAACCTACGAGCAGTACTTC.

The rearrangement links TRBV2 to TRBJ2-5; D is perhaps TRBD2 (5 bases). V was pared by 6 bases and J by 4 bases, with 12 bases between. This CDR3 has 13 amino acids. Germline lookup yields CDR1 SNHLY and CDR2 FYNNEI. CDR3 coding DNA: TGTGCCAGCAGAGGGCTAGCCGGAGAGACCCAGTACTTC. Residues: CASRGLAGETQYF.

This chain joins TRBV27 and TRBJ1-1; 9 nucleotides align to TRBD1. Looked up from germline, CDR1 is MNHEY and CDR2 is SMNVEV (reference sequence). J gave up 5 bases and V 2 bases, and 15 bases lay outside the gene matches. CDR3 length equals 18 residues. In DNA, the CDR3 is TGTGCCAGCAGTTTAGCAAAAACCGGGACAGGGTTTGGGACTGAAGCTTTCTTT. Protein sequence: CASSLAKTGTGFGTEAFF.

This chain connects TRBV5-1 to TRBJ1-2; 9 bases match TRBD1. CDR1 is SGHRS and CDR2 is YFSETQ in the germline V gene. The V gene end was trimmed by 2 bases and the J gene end by 6 bases; junction bases not matched to a gene: 8. CDR3 size: 15 residues. CDR3 amino acids: CASSFSGTGPDGYTF. DNA for the CDR3: TGCGCCAGCAGCTTTTCCGGGACAGGGCCAGATGGCTACACCTTC.

V gene TRBV28 combines with J gene TRBJ1-1, with TRBD1 matching over 11 bases. V dropped 5 bases and J dropped 5; count of bases not matched to a gene: 13. The V gene's germline CDR1 is MDHEN and CDR2 SYDVKM. CDR3 size: 17 residues. CDR3 nucleotide sequence: TGTGCCAGCAGTGAGGGGACAGGGGGTGCGTTTATAACTGAAGCTTTCTTT. Protein product: CASSEGTGGAFITEAFF.

The J gene is TRBJ2-3, the V gene TRBV9; 7 nucleotides line up with TRBD1. Germline lookup yields CDR1 SGDLS and CDR2 YYNGEE. With V trimmed by 4 bases and J by 11 bases, 13 bases remained unmatched. The CDR3 consists of 14 residues. Here the CDR3 DNA reads TGTGCCAGCAGCCCTTTAACAGGGGACGGACGGCAGTATTTT. As protein: CASSPLTGDGRQYF.

The chain links TRBV7-6 to TRBJ1-3; a weak D match, TRBD1 (6 bases). This CDR3 region has 16 residues. Per the germline V gene, CDR1 is SGHVS and CDR2 is FNYEAQ. V was clipped by 5 bases and J by 4 bases, with 18 bases between them. The CDR3 sequence is CASSTDGGRFGNTIYF. CDR3 nucleotides: TGTGCCAGCAGCACCGACGGGGGGCGCTTCGGAAACACCATATATTTT.

CDR3 bases: TGTGCCAGCGCATCGGGAGGTTATGGCTACACCTTC. Encoded protein: CASASGGYGYTF. The chain couples TRBV6-5 to TRBJ1-2; D is ambiguous. Germline V CDR1 and CDR2: MNHEY, SVGAGI. The CDR3 length is 12 residues. The V end lost 8 bases, the J end lost 5 bases, and 12 bases lay between the germline ends.

The chain employs TRBV30 and TRBJ2-3; 9 bases map to TRBD2. This CDR3 comprises 16 residues. J gave up 0 bases and V 4 bases, and 8 bases lay outside the gene matches. Germline V CDR1 and CDR2: GTSNPN, SVGIG (reference sequence). CDR3 coding DNA: TGTGCCTGGACTCACACGACTAGCGGAAGCACAGATACGCAGTATTTT. Its protein product is CAWTHTTSGSTDTQYF. The variable domain in full, with the rest retrieved from reference TRBV30 and TRBJ2-3, is SQTIHQWPATLVQPVGSPLSLECTVEGTSNPNLYWYRQAAGRGLQLLFYSVGIGQISSEVPQNLSASRPQDRQFILSSKKLLLSDSGFYLCAWTHTTSGSTDTQYFGPGTRLTVL.

The CDR3 sequence is CASSNYNQPQHF. The CDR3 nucleotides are TGTGCCAGCAGTAACTACAATCAGCCCCAGCATTTT. The chain recombines TRBV25-1 with TRBJ1-5, with D hard to call. Trimming left V 5 bases short and J 3 bases short, with 5 bases between. CDR3 size: 12 residues. Germline CDR1 reads MGHDK; CDR2 reads SYGVNS. Based on the CDR3 plus reference TRBV25-1 and TRBJ1-5, the full variable domain is EADIYQTPRYLVIGTGKKITLECSQTMGHDKMYWYQQDPGMELHLIHYSYGVNSTEKGDLSSESTVSRIRTEHFPLTLESARPSHTSQYLCASSNYNQPQHFGDGTRLSIL.